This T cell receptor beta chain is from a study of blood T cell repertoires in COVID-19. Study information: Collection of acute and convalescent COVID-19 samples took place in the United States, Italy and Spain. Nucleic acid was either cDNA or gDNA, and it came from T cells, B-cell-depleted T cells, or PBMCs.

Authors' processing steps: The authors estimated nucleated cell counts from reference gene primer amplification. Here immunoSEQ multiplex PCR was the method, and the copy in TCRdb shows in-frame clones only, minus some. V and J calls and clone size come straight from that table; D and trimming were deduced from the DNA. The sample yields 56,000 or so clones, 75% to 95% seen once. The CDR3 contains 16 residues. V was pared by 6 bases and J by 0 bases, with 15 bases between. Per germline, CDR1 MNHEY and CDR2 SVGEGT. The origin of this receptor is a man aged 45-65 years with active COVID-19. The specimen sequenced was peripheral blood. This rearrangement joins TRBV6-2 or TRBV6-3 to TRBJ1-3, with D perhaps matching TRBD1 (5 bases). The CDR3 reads CASSYGGTVSGNTIYF. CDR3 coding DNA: TGTGCCAGCAGCTATGGCGGGACGGTCTCTGGAAACACCATATATTTT.